The clone carrying this TCR beta chain showed up just a few times. Its target is not known. Regarding time point: pre-sensitization, week 0. Specified treatment: therapeutic diphenylcyclopropenone sensitization with weekly scalp DPC. A single record per CDR3 protein comes from TCRdb applying MiXCR to the RACE reads. Altogether 380,000 or so distinct CDR3 sequences are present, around 5.5% being singletons, with the ten largest covering around 8%. This sample is part of a study of human T cells and chemical hapten exposure. Study-wide results and limits: Alopecia in the donors means their immune response may deviate from healthy people's. With regard to DPC sensitization, TCRs above 1 in 1000 frequency did not change.

This clonotype was sampled from a young woman with alopecia areata. Some clones in this sample may be carry-over from other donors' samples. The sample here was whole blood, taken in connection with sensitization to the hapten diphenylcyclopropenone (DPC).

The chain's CDR3 is CASTADRSYNEQFF. The CDR3 DNA reads as TGTGCCAGCACCGCGGACAGATCCTACAATGAGCAGTTCTTC. The chain recombines TRBV7-2 with TRBJ2-1; perhaps TRBD1 as D (6 bases). The V end lost 7 bases, the J end lost 1 base, and 11 bases lay between the germline ends. This CDR3 is 14 amino acids long. Germline V lookup: CDR1 SGHTA, CDR2 FQGNSA.